The next 32 T cell receptor beta chains were all read from a single sample in a study of T cells in Graves' hyperthyroidism and ophthalmopathy (dated 2019 in TCRdb). The library was obtained by multiplex PCR. Sequenced on an Illumina HiSeq 2000. Amplification of TCR beta CDR3 regions was carried out from RNA transcripts. For the first round of RT-PCR on the TCR CDR3, the HTBI primer set was used together with the Qiagen OneStep RT-PCR kit. Clones were called with MiXCR by TCRdb after fastp trimmed the public reads at Q25, and only in-frame beta chains were retained. Rows matching on CDR3 protein sequence are summarized as one entry with the most common DNA and genes. The sample table contains about 300,000 distinct CDR3 sequences; only one count was recorded for around 20% of them. Of the sample, 39% is held by the ten largest clones. The specimen sequenced was blood. The receptors stem from a man aged 50 to 60 with Graves' ophthalmopathy.

The V and J genes are TRBV9 and TRBJ2-7, with D possibly TRBD1 on 6 matching bases. CDR3 size: 13 residues. The V end lost 3 bases, the J end lost 6 bases, and 13 bases lay between the germline ends. Per the germline V gene, CDR1 is SGDLS and CDR2 is YYNGEE. CDR3 DNA: TGTGCCAGCAGCGCCAGGTTAGGGGGCGAGCAGTACTTC. Amino acids: CASSARLGGEQYF.

A few counts support this clonotype. This sequence joins TRBV19 and TRBJ2-7, with D unresolved. From germline, CDR1 is LNHDA and CDR2 SQIVND (reference sequence). V gave up 7 bases and J gave up 1 base, with 14 bases separating them. The CDR3 contains 14 residues. Written as DNA, the CDR3 is TGTGCCAGTACGAAGAACGATCGGTCCTACGAGCAGTACTTC. Its protein is CASTKNDRSYEQYF.

This clonotype was found many times. The chain joins TRBV28 to TRBJ2-7; 8 nucleotides match TRBD2. Trimming took 6 bases from V and 5 from J; bases not matched to a gene: 9. The germline CDR1 and CDR2 sequences are MDHEN and SYDVKM. This CDR3 spans 14 amino acids. CDR3 protein: CASRKAGVSHEQYF. In nucleotides, the CDR3 is TGTGCCAGCAGAAAAGCGGGAGTGTCCCACGAGCAGTACTTC.

V and J are TRBV6-1 and TRBJ2-1; D not certain. The CDR3 extends over 16 amino acids. CDR1 is MNHNS, CDR2 SASEGT, per germline. The germline V and J ends were trimmed by 3 bases and 3 bases, with 15 bases remaining between them. DNA for the CDR3: TGTGCCAGCAGTGATTGGTACAGATTGAACTACAATGAGCAGTTCTTC. Its protein is CASSDWYRLNYNEQFF.

This sequence joins TRBV24-1 and TRBJ2-6; D is undetermined. The ends were cut back, 6 bases at V and 0 bases at J, with 5 bases in the middle. The CDR3 has 14 amino acids. Germline CDR1 and CDR2: KGHDR and SFDVKD. The CDR3: CATSSFSGANVLTF. The CDR3 bases are TGTGCCACCAGTTCCTTCTCTGGGGCCAACGTCCTGACTTTC.

Details on this clonotype: Given a much more abundant clone one base away, this may be a read error. The chain uses TRBV30 and TRBJ2-2, with a weak D call TRBD2 (6 bases). The ends were cut back, 8 bases at V and 5 bases at J, with 18 bases in the middle. The CDR3 runs 14 residues. Per germline, CDR1 GTSNPN and CDR2 SVGIG (reference sequence). DNA for the CDR3: TGTGCCCTGCGACCGGGACTCGGGACCGGGGAGCTGTTTTTT. Its translation: CALRPGLGTGELFF.

This clonotype was seen many times. V gene TRBV3-1 combines with J gene TRBJ1-1; D gene uncertain. V dropped 4 bases and J dropped 1 base, with 13 bases sitting between them. This CDR3 has 15 amino acids. Germline V CDR1 and CDR2: LGHDT, YNNKEL (reference sequence). The CDR3 protein is CASSPDMLANTEAFF. Here the CDR3 DNA reads TGTGCCAGCAGCCCAGACATGCTTGCGAACACTGAAGCTTTCTTT.

At least ten counts were recorded for this clonotype. The rearrangement links TRBV7-2 to TRBJ2-1; a weak D match, TRBD2 (5 bases). CDR3 length equals 15 residues. The V and J ends lost 1 base and 7 bases respectively, with 14 bases between them. The germline gives CDR1 SGHTA, CDR2 FQGNSA. The DNA of the CDR3 is TGTGCCAGCAGCTTAGAAAGCAGGAGGATAAATGAGCAGTTCTTC. Residues: CASSLESRRINEQFF.

This clonotype showed up just a few times. The rearrangement uses TRBV20-1 and TRBJ1-5; perhaps TRBD1 as D (5 bases). V lost 0 bases and J lost 7, with 13 bases in between. CDR1 and CDR2 (germline): DFQATT, SNEGSKA (reference sequence). The CDR3 is 14 residues long. In nucleotides, the CDR3 is TGCAGTGCTAGAGATCGGGGGGGGGGGCAGCCCCAGCATTTT. This sequence encodes CSARDRGGGQPQHF.

Comments on this clonotype: The final CDR3 position lacks the conserved phenylalanine or tryptophan, pointing to a likely read error. This rearrangement joins TRBV28 to TRBJ1-2; the D is unclear. Germline V gene lookup returns CDR1 MDHEN and CDR2 SYDVKM. The germline V and J ends were trimmed by 6 bases and 4 bases, with 12 bases remaining between them. This CDR3 is 13 amino acids long. For the CDR3, the DNA is TGTGCCAGCAGCCTTGGGCCGATCTATGGCTACACCCTC. The encoded protein is CASSLGPIYGYTL.

The rearrangement uses TRBV15 and TRBJ1-5, with D possibly TRBD1 on 6 matching bases. Germline loops: CDR1 LNHNV, CDR2 YYDKDF (reference sequence). V was cut by 0 bases and J by 4 bases, with 10 bases left in between. The CDR3 is 15 amino acids. The CDR3 bases are TGTGCCACCAGCAGAGATCGGGGGGCTAATCAGCCCCAGCATTTT. The encoded protein is CATSRDRGANQPQHF.

This clonotype was detected a few times. This sequence joins TRBV7-3 and TRBJ2-2; D may correspond to TRBD1 or TRBD2 (6 bases each). Germline loops: CDR1 SGHTA, CDR2 FQGTGA. V was trimmed by 5 bases and J by 2 bases, leaving 21 bases between them. This CDR3 spans 18 amino acids. As DNA, the CDR3 is TGTGCCAGCAGCAAGGGGGGAAGGGGATTCGGTAACACCGGGGAGCTGTTTTTT. This codes for CASSKGGRGFGNTGELFF.

This clonotype was observed at least ten times. The chain recombines TRBV3-1 with TRBJ1-2, with a weak D call TRBD1 (6 bases). This CDR3 is 14 amino acids long. Trimming pared 1 base from V and 8 bases from J, leaving 14 bases between. Germline V gene sequence: CDR1 LGHDT, CDR2 YNNKEL (reference sequence). CDR3 nucleotide sequence: TGTGCCAGCAGCCAAGGCACAGGGCTAGGAGGCTACACCTTC. Translating gives CASSQGTGLGGYTF.

About this clonotype itself: Germline is not matched at one junction end, which may reflect a read error. The V gene is TRBV6-1, the J gene TRBJ1-2; no firm D call. Germline assignment: CDR1 MNHNS and CDR2 SASEGT. The CDR3 extends over 12 amino acids. The CDR3 here is CASSDSADGHTF. The CDR3 DNA is TGTGCCAGCAGTGATTCTGCGGATGGCCACACCTTC.

This clonotype has at least ten counts. This chain links TRBV5-4 with TRBJ2-1, with TRBD2 as a possible D gene (6 bases). The CDR3 spans 15 residues. V lost 2 bases and J lost 3, with 12 bases in between. CDR1 is SGHNT and CDR2 is YYREEE in the germline V gene (reference sequence). CDR3 sequence reads: CASSFPGALYNEQFF. CDR3 nucleotide sequence: TGTGCCAGCAGCTTCCCGGGAGCTCTCTACAATGAGCAGTTCTTC.

The rearrangement uses TRBV9 and TRBJ2-1, with D perhaps TRBD2 (6 bases). The CDR3 contains 14 residues. With 0 bases removed from V and 9 bases from J, the gap between germline ends came to 13 bases. The germline gives CDR1 SGDLS, CDR2 YYNGEE. The CDR3: CASSVGAAGIEQFF. The CDR3 bases are TGTGCCAGCAGCGTAGGGGCAGCGGGCATTGAGCAGTTCTTC.

The chain couples TRBV6-1 to TRBJ2-7; 9 bases are shared with TRBD2. This CDR3 contains 15 residues. J was trimmed by 1 base and V by 5 bases; bases with no gene match: 6. Germline loops: CDR1 MNHNS, CDR2 SASEGT. The DNA of the CDR3 is TGTGCCAGCAGTATCCAAGCGGGAGGTTCCTACGAGCAGTACTTC. It translates to CASSIQAGGSYEQYF.

This clonotype came up a few times. The gene calls are TRBV6-1 and TRBJ1-1; D gene ambiguous. Trimming removed 5 bases from V and 2 bases from J, with 15 bases in between. CDR1 and CDR2 from the germline V gene are MNHNS and SASEGT. The length of the CDR3 is 15 residues. The CDR3 nucleotides read TGTGCCAGCAGTTCCTCCGGGAACCTAAACACTGAAGCTTTCTTT. It specifies CASSSSGNLNTEAFF.

Ten or more counts support this clonotype. V is TRBV30 and J is TRBJ1-5, with a tentative D call TRBD1 (5 bases). This CDR3 contains 16 residues. V lost 0 bases and J lost 2, with 14 bases in between. CDR1 is GTSNPN, CDR2 SVGIG, per germline (reference sequence). This chain's CDR3 is CAWSVVGARGNQPQHF. Written as DNA, the CDR3 is TGTGCCTGGAGTGTGGTCGGGGCGCGTGGCAATCAGCCCCAGCATTTT.

This clonotype was detected many times. The chain carries TRBV2 and TRBJ1-1, with no clear D. The CDR3 has 11 residues. The V end lost 7 bases, the J end lost 4 bases, and 7 bases lay between the germline ends. The germline gives CDR1 SNHLY, CDR2 FYNNEI. CDR3 amino acids: CASIGFTEAFF. The DNA of the CDR3 is TGTGCCAGCATTGGTTTCACTGAAGCTTTCTTT. The complete variable domain, with remaining parts taken from reference TRBV2 and TRBJ1-1, reads EPEVTQTPSHQVTQMGQEVILRCVPISNHLYFYWYRQILGQKVEFLVSFYNNEISEKSEIFDDQFSVERPDGSNFTLKIRSTKLEDSAMYFCASIGFTEAFFGQGTRLTVV.

This clonotype has more than one count but fewer than ten. The chain recombines TRBV12-3 or TRBV12-4 with TRBJ2-4; 9 nucleotides align to TRBD1. The J segment lost 7 bases and the V segment lost 3 bases, leaving 7 bases of the junction unmatched. This CDR3 has 15 amino acids. The CDR3 loop is CASSFGDRVTNIQYF. In DNA, the CDR3 is TGTGCCAGCAGTTTTGGGGACAGGGTTACGAACATTCAGTACTTC.

This clonotype has ten or more counts. The chain has TRBV7-2 and TRBJ2-7, with a possible D match to TRBD1 (5 bases). The CDR3 is made up of 13 amino acids. Germline V gene sequence: CDR1 SGHTA, CDR2 FQGNSA. V gave up 4 bases and J gave up 8 bases, with 15 bases separating them. The CDR3 loop reads CASSSTGHPKQYF. CDR3 DNA: TGTGCCAGCAGCTCGACTGGACACCCCAAGCAGTACTTC.

As for this clonotype: Sequence at one end of the junction differs from germline and may be a read error. This chain links TRBV9 with TRBJ1-6, with 9 positions matching TRBD1. In germline, CDR1 is SGDLS, CDR2 YYNGEE. The CDR3 consists of 15 residues. In nucleotides, the CDR3 is TGTGCCAGCAGCGGACAGGGGGTCTATAATTCACCCCTCTACTTT. It encodes CASSGQGVYNSPLYF. Filled out from reference TRBV9 and TRBJ1-6, the complete variable domain reads DSGVTQTPKHLITATGQRVTLRCSPRSGDLSVYWYQQSLDQGLQFLIQYYNGEERAKGNILERFSAQQFPDLHSELNLSSLELGDSALYFCASSGQGVYNSPLYFGNGTRLTVT.

This clonotype was detected many times. This chain joins TRBV28 and TRBJ2-7; D unclear. The ends were cut back, 4 bases at V and 3 bases at J, with 4 bases in the middle. Per germline, CDR1 MDHEN and CDR2 SYDVKM. CDR3 length: 11 amino acids. CDR3 nucleotide sequence: TGTGCCAGCAGTTACTTCTACGAGCAGTACTTC. It yields the protein CASSYFYEQYF.

This clonotype was seen a few times. V gene TRBV6-2 or TRBV6-3 combines with J gene TRBJ2-7, with 9 bases matching TRBD2. The CDR3 covers 18 residues. The ends lost 2 bases at V and 1 base at J; junction bases unmatched: 12. Germline CDR1 is MNHEY and CDR2 is SVGEGT. DNA for the CDR3: TGTGCCAGCAGTTACGGCGGAGCGGGAGGCCCTAATTCCTACGAGCAGTACTTC. This encodes CASSYGGAGGPNSYEQYF.

The chain recombines TRBV9 with TRBJ2-7, with 7 positions matching TRBD1. This CDR3 region has 15 residues. Germline loops: CDR1 SGDLS, CDR2 YYNGEE. The ends lost 0 bases at V and 3 bases at J; junction bases unmatched: 6. In DNA form, the CDR3 reads TGTGCCAGCAGCGTAGGAGGGACAGTGGTCTACGAGCAGTACTTC. Translated, it gives CASSVGGTVVYEQYF.

The chain couples TRBV9 to TRBJ2-7; D unresolved. CDR1 is SGDLS and CDR2 is YYNGEE in the germline V gene. V lost 2 bases and J lost 3, with 18 bases in between. The CDR3 contains 16 residues. The CDR3 coding sequence is TGTGCCAGCAGCGTCCTCCCTTGGGCAGTGGACTACGAGCAGTACTTC. Its translation: CASSVLPWAVDYEQYF.

This clonotype was seen ten or more times. The chain recombines TRBV18 with TRBJ2-4, with 8 bases that match TRBD1. Germline trimming cut 3 bases from V and 12 bases from J; bases unmatched to any gene: 10. This CDR3 has 14 amino acids. The germline gives CDR1 KGHSH, CDR2 LQKENI. CDR3 nucleotides: TGTGCCAGCTCACCCGGACGGGACAGGTGGGGTCAGTACTTC. Translated: CASSPGRDRWGQYF.

V is TRBV7-9 and J is TRBJ2-3; the D gene is possibly TRBD2 (5 bases). Germline CDR1 and CDR2: SEHNR and FQNEAQ (reference sequence). The CDR3 loop spans 13 amino acids. Trimming shortened V by 6 bases and J by 0 bases, and 7 bases separated the two germline ends. CDR3 sequence reads: CASRGASTDTQYF. The DNA of the CDR3 is TGTGCCAGCAGGGGAGCTAGCACAGATACGCAGTATTTT.

This clonotype was recorded a few times. V and J are TRBV4-1 and TRBJ1-4; D not resolved. The V and J ends lost 1 base and 8 bases respectively, with 14 bases between them. The germline V gene has CDR1 MGHRA and CDR2 YSYEKL. The CDR3 consists of 15 residues. The CDR3 spells CASSQVTQYLEKLFF. DNA for the CDR3: TGCGCCAGCAGCCAAGTTACGCAGTATCTCGAAAAACTGTTTTTT.

This sequence joins TRBV27 and TRBJ1-3; D unclear. Germline loops: CDR1 MNHEY, CDR2 SMNVEV (reference sequence). The CDR3 has 14 amino acids. V lost 4 bases, J lost 2 bases, and 9 bases lay in between. The CDR3 protein is CASSYSRTGNTIYF. CDR3 nucleotides: TGTGCCAGCAGTTACTCCCGTACTGGAAACACCATATATTTT.

The sample holds many counts of this clonotype. The chain uses TRBV5-6 and TRBJ2-7; a possible D gene is TRBD1 (6 bases). Germline CDR1 is SGHDT and CDR2 is YYEEEE. V gave up 1 base and J gave up 1 base, with 15 bases separating them. The CDR3 contains 16 residues. The CDR3 DNA follows: TGTGCCAGCAGCTTGACCGACGGGGACAATTCCTACGAGCAGTACTTC. Protein sequence: CASSLTDGDNSYEQYF. The full variable domain, completed using reference TRBV5-6 and TRBJ2-7, is DAGVTQSPTHLIKTRGQQVTLRCSPKSGHDTVSWYQQALGQGPQFIFQYYEEEERQRGNFPDRFSGHQFPNYSSELNVNALLLGDSALYLCASSLTDGDNSYEQYFGPGTRLTVT.